Following are 16 T cell receptor beta chains from one sample sequenced in a study of T cell responses to AZD1222 COVID-19 vaccine. The assay was immunoSEQ multiplex PCR, and TCRdb's table has in-frame clones only and misses some. The sample lists around 130,000 clones; 92% were seen once. The specimen comprised peripheral blood, sampled 28 days after the second AZD1222 dose. Receptors were obtained from an adult who received the AZD1222 COVID-19 vaccine.

The chain has TRBV11-2 and TRBJ2-2; D unresolved. The CDR3 consists of 16 residues. The ends were cut back, 5 bases at V and 3 bases at J, with 16 bases in the middle. Germline CDR1 reads SGHAT; CDR2 reads FQNNGV. The DNA of the CDR3 is TGTGCCAGCAGCCCTCTTAGGTCAGGAGACACCGGGGAGCTGTTTTTT. Its protein product is CASSPLRSGDTGELFF.

The chain links TRBV28 to TRBJ1-1; no clear D. The CDR3 consists of 11 residues. The germline V and J ends were trimmed by 3 bases and 7 bases, with 6 bases remaining between them. The germline V gene encodes CDR1 MDHEN and CDR2 SYDVKM. The CDR3 DNA reads TGTGCCAGCAGTTTCAAACTTGAAGCTTTCTTT. Translation gives CASSFKLEAFF. Full variable domain (rest looked up from reference TRBV28 and TRBJ1-1): DVKVTQSSRYLVKRTGEKVFLECVQDMDHENMFWYRQDPGLGLRLIYFSYDVKMKEKGDIPEGYSVSREKKERFSLILESASTNQTSMYLCASSFKLEAFFGQGTRLTVV.

This clone was detected only once. The chain employs TRBV7-9 and TRBJ2-7; D is ambiguous. Germline CDR1 and CDR2: SEHNR and FQNEAQ (reference sequence). The CDR3 is made up of 13 amino acids. The V and J ends lost 3 bases and 6 bases respectively, with 12 bases between them. This CDR3 is CASSFKGSGEQYF. The CDR3 DNA is TGTGCCAGCAGCTTCAAGGGCTCAGGCGAGCAGTACTTC.

The rearrangement joins TRBV6-4 to TRBJ2-3; 9 bases fit TRBD1. Germline-derived CDR1 and CDR2 are MRHNA and SNTAGT. The CDR3 length is 14 residues. V shed 6 bases and J 2 bases; nucleotides not matched to a gene: 3. The CDR3 here is CASSRDRATDTQYF. The DNA of the CDR3 is TGTGCCAGCAGCCGGGACAGGGCCACAGATACGCAGTATTTT.

This clone was detected once. The chain carries TRBV6-2 or TRBV6-3 and TRBJ2-7, with D tentatively TRBD1 or TRBD2 (6 bases each). The CDR3 spans 15 residues. The V end lost 5 bases, the J end lost 0 bases, and 14 bases lay between the germline ends. Germline assignment: CDR1 MNHEY and CDR2 SVGEGT. This CDR3 is CASSQGQTSSYEQYF. The CDR3 bases are TGTGCCAGCAGTCAAGGACAGACTAGCTCCTACGAGCAGTACTTC.

This clone was counted once. Other nucleotide sequences in the sample specify the same CDR3. This chain connects TRBV18 to TRBJ2-7; 7 positions agree with TRBD1. Germline trimming cut 3 bases from V and 3 bases from J; bases unmatched to any gene: 5. There are 14 residues in the CDR3. Per the germline V gene, CDR1 is KGHSH and CDR2 is LQKENI. CDR3 loop: CASSPGQNYYEQYF. The CDR3 region has the DNA TGTGCCAGCTCACCGGGACAGAACTACTACGAGCAGTACTTC.

The gene calls are TRBV7-2 and TRBJ1-5, with 8 bases fitting TRBD1. This CDR3 has 15 amino acids. V lost 5 bases and J lost 7; bases outside the gene matches: 10. Per the germline V gene, CDR1 is SGHTA and CDR2 is FQGNSA. The CDR3 here is CASSLRTGQGQPQHF. The CDR3 DNA sequence: TGTGCCAGCAGCCTTCGGACAGGGCAAGGGCAGCCCCAGCATTTT. Complete variable domain (other parts from reference TRBV7-2 and TRBJ1-5): GAGVSQSPSNKVTEKGKDVELRCDPISGHTALYWYRQSLGQGLEFLIYFQGNSAPDKSGLPSDRFSAERTGGSVSTLTIQRTQQEDSAVYLCASSLRTGQGQPQHFGDGTRLSIL.

V usage is TRBV25-1 and J usage is TRBJ2-7; TRBD2 aligns across 7 bases. CDR1 is MGHDK, CDR2 SYGVNS, per germline. The CDR3 totals 15 residues. The J segment lost 5 bases and the V segment lost 6 bases, leaving 13 bases of the junction unmatched. The CDR3 DNA follows: TGTGCCAGCAGGACCTCGGGCGGGAGAACCCACGAGCAGTACTTC. Its translation is CASRTSGGRTHEQYF.

The CDR3 coding sequence is TGTGCCAGCAGCGTAAAGGGGACCGGGGAGCTGTTTTTT. Its translation is CASSVKGTGELFF. The chain employs TRBV9 and TRBJ2-2; a weak D match, TRBD1 (5 bases). The V and J ends lost 1 base and 5 bases respectively, with 6 bases between them. Per germline, CDR1 SGDLS and CDR2 YYNGEE. CDR3 size: 13 residues.

The genes are TRBV5-1 and TRBJ2-1; D assignment may be TRBD1 or TRBD2 (5 bases each). V gave up 5 bases and J gave up 1 base, with 19 bases separating them. This CDR3 comprises 17 residues. Germline loops: CDR1 SGHRS, CDR2 YFSETQ. CDR3 in DNA: TGCGCCAGCAGTCCGCCGGGGCTAGATGGTTCCTACAATGAGCAGTTCTTC. This sequence encodes CASSPPGLDGSYNEQFF.

The chain uses TRBV11-2 and TRBJ2-7; TRBD2 agrees at 13 bases. This CDR3 has 16 residues. V was clipped by 7 bases and J by 6 bases; unmatched bases: 12. Germline-derived CDR1 and CDR2 are SGHAT and FQNNGV. The CDR3 nucleotides are TGTGCCAGCAAAAGCTGGAGGACTAGCGGGAGTTCCGAGCAGTACTTC. Residues: CASKSWRTSGSSEQYF.

This chain links TRBV5-6 with TRBJ1-2; the D gene is possibly TRBD1 (6 bases). CDR1 is SGHDT, CDR2 YYEEEE, per germline. This CDR3 region has 12 residues. V lost 7 bases to trimming and J lost 0 bases, with 7 bases between them. In DNA form, the CDR3 reads TGTGCCAGCCACAGGGCTAACTATGGCTACACCTTC. Translation gives CASHRANYGYTF.

V gene TRBV24-1 combines with J gene TRBJ1-2, with D hard to call. This CDR3 has 14 amino acids. Looked up from germline, CDR1 is KGHDR and CDR2 is SFDVKD. V was shortened by 1 base and J by 0 bases, with 5 bases between the two germline ends. CDR3 in DNA: TGTGCCACCAGTGATTTCACAGCTAACTATGGCTACACCTTC. It codes for CATSDFTANYGYTF.

This chain uses TRBV2 with TRBJ1-3; D not certain. The CDR3 is 12 amino acids. The V gene's germline CDR1 is SNHLY and CDR2 FYNNEI. V lost 7 bases and J 4 bases, leaving 8 bases between the germline ends. DNA for the CDR3: TGTGCCAGCAAGGATGGGGGAAACACCATATATTTT. It encodes CASKDGGNTIYF.

V is TRBV30 and J is TRBJ1-6; D not certain. CDR1 and CDR2 from the germline V gene are GTSNPN and SVGIG (reference sequence). The V gene lost 4 bases and the J gene lost 4 bases, with 14 bases spanning the gap. The CDR3 has 15 amino acids. The CDR3 DNA sequence: TGTGCCTGGATGACGGGGAAGACTTATAATTCACCCCTCCACTTT. Its protein is CAWMTGKTYNSPLHF.

In DNA, the CDR3 is TGTGCCAGCAGCCTAGATGCCACAGATACGCAGTATTTT. Translating gives CASSLDATDTQYF. This rearrangement joins TRBV7-2 to TRBJ2-3; D not resolved. Trimming pared 5 bases from V and 2 bases from J, leaving 8 bases between. The CDR3 sequence is 13 residues long. Germline-derived CDR1 and CDR2 are SGHTA and FQGNSA. Variable domain in full (rest from reference TRBV7-2 and TRBJ2-3): GAGVSQSPSNKVTEKGKDVELRCDPISGHTALYWYRQSLGQGLEFLIYFQGNSAPDKSGLPSDRFSAERTGGSVSTLTIQRTQQEDSAVYLCASSLDATDTQYFGPGTRLTVL.